The next 25 T cell receptor beta chains were all read from a single sample in a study of T cells expressing NK-cell markers. Each CDR3 protein gets one entry in TCRdb, which reprocessed the 5' RACE reads and gives no DNA. The sample totals about 140,000 distinct CDR3 sequences; its top ten clones hold less than 15%. Sequenced: blood T cells: a sorted CD56 or NKG2C T cell subset, CD4+ or CD8+ T cells, or bulk PBMC T cells (not recorded which). The receptors derive from a man between 18 and 35 years old in good health.

This sequence joins TRBV7-9 and TRBJ2-7; TCRdb lists TRBD2, though no DNA is available to test this call. The CDR3 is 16 residues long. The germline CDR1 and CDR2 sequences are SEHNR and FQNEAQ (reference sequence). CDR3 residues: CASSPLGGSNLYEQYF.

The V and J genes are TRBV30 and TRBJ2-7; the D call from TCRdb, TRBD1, cannot be confirmed without DNA. CDR1 and CDR2 from the germline V gene are GTSNPN and SVGIG (reference sequence). CDR3 length: 15 amino acids. Here the CDR3 reads CAWSAGTGPTNEQYF.

The CDR3 is CASSLERIRGPDTQYF. The rearrangement uses TRBV7-2 and TRBJ2-3; the D call from TCRdb, TRBD1, cannot be confirmed without DNA. CDR1 and CDR2 (germline): SGHTA, FQGNSA. CDR3 size: 16 residues.

This chain links TRBV4-2 with TRBJ2-3; TCRdb proposes TRBD2, but this gene call is untestable without DNA. The CDR3 sequence is 16 residues long. The germline V gene has CDR1 LGHNA and CDR2 YNFKEQ. The CDR3 loop reads CASSQGLAGGTDTQYF.

This chain connects TRBV12-3 or TRBV12-4 to TRBJ2-3; TCRdb's assignment of TRBD1 cannot be checked, as there is no DNA. The CDR3 totals 15 residues. CDR3 residues: CASSLGAGMSDTQYF.

The chain links TRBV6-1 to TRBJ2-6; TCRdb's D call, TRBD1, is unchecked because there is no DNA. The germline V gene encodes CDR1 MNHNS and CDR2 SASEGT. The CDR3 runs 17 residues. The CDR3 here is CASSAGALGSGANVLTF.

V gene TRBV2 combines with J gene TRBJ1-5. Looked up from germline, CDR1 is SNHLY and CDR2 is FYNNEI. The length of the CDR3 is 16 residues. The CDR3 region is CASSEDGGFSNQPQHF. Full variable domain (rest looked up from reference TRBV2 and TRBJ1-5): EPEVTQTPSHQVTQMGQEVILRCVPISNHLYFYWYRQILGQKVEFLVSFYNNEISEKSEIFDDQFSVERPDGSNFTLKIRSTKLEDSAMYFCASSEDGGFSNQPQHFGDGTRLSIL.

The chain has TRBV19 and TRBJ2-1; the D gene TCRdb calls, TRBD1, cannot be checked with no DNA. This CDR3 region has 12 residues. Germline V lookup: CDR1 LNHDA, CDR2 SQIVND (reference sequence). The CDR3 region is CASSVSADEQFF.

The rearrangement uses TRBV19 and TRBJ2-2. Looked up from germline, CDR1 is LNHDA and CDR2 is SQIVND (reference sequence). The CDR3 is made up of 11 amino acids. The CDR3 reads CASIFGGELFF.

The chain recombines TRBV27 with TRBJ2-3. Germline V gives CDR1 MNHEY, CDR2 SMNVEV (reference sequence). The CDR3 is 16 amino acids. The CDR3: CASSSDRYASTDTQYF.

The gene calls are TRBV27 and TRBJ2-7. The CDR3 contains 13 residues. The germline V gene encodes CDR1 MNHEY and CDR2 SMNVEV (reference sequence). The CDR3 loop reads CASRGDSSYEQYF.

The chain links TRBV12-3 or TRBV12-4 to TRBJ2-5; checking the TCRdb D call of TRBD1 is not possible without DNA. The CDR3 is made up of 15 amino acids. CDR3 protein: CASSHPGGGSETQYF.

The chain carries TRBV27 and TRBJ2-5; TCRdb proposes TRBD1, but this gene call is untestable without DNA. The CDR3 contains 15 residues. Germline CDR1 and CDR2: MNHEY and SMNVEV (reference sequence). CDR3 loop: CASSLLMGRGETQYF.

The J gene is TRBJ2-7, the V gene TRBV7-9. Germline V gene sequence: CDR1 SEHNR, CDR2 FQNEAQ (reference sequence). The CDR3 loop spans 12 amino acids. CDR3 residues: CASSHPPDEQYF.

CDR3 sequence: CASSQVIYEQYF. The chain joins TRBV14 to TRBJ2-7. Germline V gene data show CDR1 as SGHDN and CDR2 as FVKESK. This CDR3 region has 12 residues.

This rearrangement joins TRBV6-5 to TRBJ2-7; TCRdb's assignment of TRBD1 cannot be checked, as there is no DNA. Germline CDR1 reads MNHEY; CDR2 reads SVGAGI. The CDR3 consists of 15 residues. This chain's CDR3 is CASSYSTGSSYEQYF.

CDR3 residues: CASSPGTSGETQYF. V usage is TRBV27 and J usage is TRBJ2-5; TCRdb indicates TRBD1, and absent DNA this call remains unverified. The CDR3 spans 14 residues. Germline CDR1 is MNHEY and CDR2 is SMNVEV (reference sequence).

The chain has TRBV3-1 and TRBJ2-6; TCRdb outputs TRBD1, but without DNA this stays unchecked. The CDR3 extends over 19 amino acids. Germline CDR1 LGHDT, CDR2 YNNKEL (reference sequence). CDR3 sequence: CASSQELLATGAGANVLTF.

This chain uses TRBV6-1 with TRBJ2-3; the D call from TCRdb, TRBD2, cannot be confirmed without DNA. CDR3 length: 16 amino acids. Per the germline V gene, CDR1 is MNHNS and CDR2 is SASEGT. CDR3: CASSQPGREDGDTQYF.

The rearrangement uses TRBV12-3 or TRBV12-4 and TRBJ1-4; TCRdb proposes TRBD1, but this gene call is untestable without DNA. The length of the CDR3 is 13 residues. CDR3 sequence reads: CASRKGKDEKLFF.

The chain has TRBV7-9 and TRBJ2-7; TCRdb returns TRBD2, unconfirmable since there is no DNA. The length of the CDR3 is 13 residues. Germline-derived CDR1 and CDR2 are SEHNR and FQNEAQ (reference sequence). CDR3 amino acids: CASSPGRGNEQYF.

The chain uses TRBV7-3 and TRBJ2-7. The germline CDR1 and CDR2 sequences are SGHTA and FQGTGA. The CDR3 extends over 13 amino acids. This CDR3 reads CASSSSESYEQYF. The variable domain in full, completed from reference TRBV7-3 and TRBJ2-7, reads GAGVSQTPSNKVTEKGKYVELRCDPISGHTALYWYRQSLGQGPEFLIYFQGTGAADDSGLPNDRFFAVRPEGSVSTLKIQRTERGDSAVYLCASSSSESYEQYFGPGTRLTVT.

This sequence joins TRBV5-6 and TRBJ2-7; TCRdb's D call, TRBD2, is unchecked because there is no DNA. The germline gives CDR1 SGHDT, CDR2 YYEEEE. The CDR3 extends over 16 amino acids. Here the CDR3 reads CASSSRLAGVGYEQYF. The whole variable domain, remainder taken from reference TRBV5-6 and TRBJ2-7, is DAGVTQSPTHLIKTRGQQVTLRCSPKSGHDTVSWYQQALGQGPQFIFQYYEEEERQRGNFPDRFSGHQFPNYSSELNVNALLLGDSALYLCASSSRLAGVGYEQYFGPGTRLTVT.

The rearrangement links TRBV4-2 to TRBJ2-1; lacking DNA, the TRBD2 call made by TCRdb goes unchecked. The CDR3 is made up of 15 amino acids. Germline CDR1 and CDR2: LGHNA and YNFKEQ. The CDR3 protein is CASSREGRAGDEQFF.

The chain has TRBV21-1 and TRBJ2-7. TRBV21-1 is reported as a pseudogene. This CDR3 spans 13 amino acids. The CDR3 here is CASTNTSAYEQYF.